A selection of T cell receptor beta chains follows, all from one sample in a study of tumor and adjacent non-tumor tissue in lung cancer. TCRdb re-derived calls from the multiplex PCR reads in MiXCR, one entry per CDR3 protein. In the table there are 68,000 or so distinct CDR3 sequences, 55% to 70% of which are singletons. The specimen sequenced was lung tumor tissue. The receptors come from a middle-aged man with non-small cell lung cancer. Each CDR3 is given with its conserved first and last residue. The D gene is left open where the match is weak. Where a row states a size, it is once, few, many or the class of an expanded clone; other rows omit it.

d_call: .; clone_size: .; v_call: TRBV9; j_call: TRBJ2-3; cdr3_aa: CASSPPPGVYPDTQYF; cdr3_nt: TGTGCCAGCAGCCCCCCTCCAGGGGTATACCCCGATACGCAGTATTTT
d_call: TRBD2; clone_size: .; v_call: TRBV18; j_call: TRBJ2-3; cdr3_aa: CASSSTSGGADTHYF; cdr3_nt: TGTGCCAGCTCATCGACTAGCGGAGGAGCAGATACGCATTATTTT
d_call: .; clone_size: .; v_call: TRBV28; j_call: TRBJ2-7; cdr3_aa: CARSLIQRSYKQYF; cdr3_nt: TGTGCCAGGAGTTTAATCCAGCGCTCCTACAAGCAGTACTTC
d_call: TRBD2; clone_size: .; v_call: TRBV14; j_call: TRBJ2-5; cdr3_aa: CAISQVGLAGGTQYF; cdr3_nt: TGTGCCATCAGCCAAGTCGGACTAGCGGGAGGGACCCAGTACTTC
d_call: TRBD2; clone_size: .; v_call: TRBV5-1; j_call: TRBJ2-5; cdr3_aa: CAISLEGGLRTQNF; cdr3_nt: TGCGCCATCAGCTTGGAGGGAGGGCTCAGGACCCAGAACTTC
d_call: TRBD1; clone_size: .; v_call: TRBV29-1; j_call: TRBJ2-7; cdr3_aa: CNANLGQGVILSEQYF; cdr3_nt: TGCAACGCCAACCTGGGACAGGGGGTAATTCTCTCCGAGCAGTACTTC
d_call: .; clone_size: .; v_call: TRBV11-2; j_call: TRBJ2-3; cdr3_aa: CTSSLAQAGSPSPTDTQYF; cdr3_nt: TGTACCAGCAGCTTAGCACAAGCGGGCTCCCCCTCCCCCACAGATACGCAGTATTTT
d_call: .; clone_size: .; v_call: TRBV5-1; j_call: TRBJ2-4; cdr3_aa: CASSFDAENIQYF; cdr3_nt: TGCGCCAGCAGCTTTGACGCCGAAAACATTCAGTACTTC
d_call: .; clone_size: .; v_call: TRBV11-2; j_call: TRBJ2-3; cdr3_aa: CAISPSGRSTDTQNF; cdr3_nt: TGTGCCATCAGCCCCTCGGGAAGAAGCACAGATACGCAGAATTTT
d_call: .; clone_size: .; v_call: TRBV12-3/TRBV12-4; j_call: TRBJ2-1; cdr3_aa: CASSFGVGYNEQSF; cdr3_nt: TGTGCTAGCAGTTTCGGGGTGGGGTACAATGAGCAGTCCTTC
d_call: .; clone_size: .; v_call: TRBV29-1; j_call: TRBJ2-7; cdr3_aa: CSLVAQLGNYEQYF; cdr3_nt: TGCAGCCTTGTTGCTCAGTTGGGGAACTACGAGCAGTACTTC
d_call: .; clone_size: few; v_call: TRBV20-1; j_call: TRBJ1-1; cdr3_aa: CSATRGIAEAFF; cdr3_nt: TGCAGTGCGACTCGGGGGATTGCTGAAGCTTTCTTT
d_call: TRBD1; clone_size: few; v_call: TRBV28; j_call: TRBJ2-7; cdr3_aa: CASSSLPGTGGTREQYF; cdr3_nt: TGTGCCAGCAGCTCCCTGCCCGGGACAGGGGGCACGAGAGAGCAGTACTTC
d_call: .; clone_size: medium-sized; v_call: TRBV11-2; j_call: TRBJ2-5; cdr3_aa: CASSFGLQETQYF; cdr3_nt: TGTGCCAGCAGCTTTGGGCTGCAAGAGACCCAGTACTTC
d_call: .; clone_size: .; v_call: TRBV4-2; j_call: TRBJ2-3; cdr3_aa: CASSQTTTDTQYF; cdr3_nt: TGTGCCAGCAGCCAAACTACAACAGATACGCAGTATTTT
d_call: .; clone_size: .; v_call: TRBV28; j_call: TRBJ1-2; cdr3_aa: CASSFRGGAYGYTF; cdr3_nt: TGTGCCAGCAGTTTCCGGGGAGGAGCCTATGGCTACACCTTC
d_call: .; clone_size: .; v_call: TRBV11-1; j_call: TRBJ2-7; cdr3_aa: CASSLNGQSYEQYF; cdr3_nt: TGTGCCAGTAGCTTGAATGGACAATCCTACGAGCAGTACTTC
d_call: TRBD1; clone_size: .; v_call: TRBV5-1; j_call: TRBJ2-7; cdr3_aa: CASSAGTDLFYEQYF; cdr3_nt: TGCGCCAGCAGCGCCGGGACAGACCTTTTCTACGAGCAGTACTTC
d_call: .; clone_size: .; v_call: TRBV30; j_call: TRBJ1-1; cdr3_aa: CAWTPFQEINTEAFF; cdr3_nt: TGTGCCTGGACCCCCTTTCAGGAAATAAACACTGAAGCTTTCTTT
d_call: .; clone_size: few; v_call: TRBV20-1; j_call: TRBJ2-1; cdr3_aa: CSAIGSSVSISYNEQFF; cdr3_nt: TGCAGTGCTATCGGAAGTAGCGTGAGCATCTCCTACAATGAGCAGTTCTTC
d_call: .; clone_size: once; v_call: TRBV20-1; j_call: TRBJ2-7; cdr3_aa: CSPTYRTYEQYF; cdr3_nt: TGCAGTCCTACCTACCGGACCTACGAGCAGTACTTC
d_call: .; clone_size: .; v_call: TRBV18; j_call: TRBJ2-3; cdr3_aa: CASSPFEVDTQYF; cdr3_nt: TGTGCCAGCTCACCTTTCGAGGTGGATACGCAGTATTTT
d_call: .; clone_size: .; v_call: TRBV6-1; j_call: TRBJ2-1; cdr3_aa: CASTLGAGSYNGQFF; cdr3_nt: TGTGCCAGCACCCTTGGAGCAGGCTCCTACAATGGGCAGTTCTTC
d_call: TRBD1; clone_size: .; v_call: TRBV28; j_call: TRBJ2-1; cdr3_aa: CASNRQGKYNEQFF; cdr3_nt: TGTGCCAGCAACCGACAGGGGAAGTACAATGAGCAGTTCTTC
d_call: TRBD2; clone_size: .; v_call: TRBV28; j_call: TRBJ2-5; cdr3_aa: CAGSLYSGKYQETQYF; cdr3_nt: TGTGCCGGCAGTTTATATAGCGGGAAGTACCAAGAGACCCAGTACTTC
d_call: .; clone_size: .; v_call: TRBV28; j_call: TRBJ2-1; cdr3_aa: CASTRGRSSYNEHFF; cdr3_nt: TGTGCCAGCACCCGGGGCCGCAGCTCCTACAATGAGCACTTCTTC
d_call: .; clone_size: .; v_call: TRBV6-2/TRBV6-3; j_call: TRBJ2-1; cdr3_aa: CASSYLGNDQSF; cdr3_nt: TGTGCCAGCAGTTATCTCGGCAATGATCAGTCCTTC
d_call: .; clone_size: once; v_call: TRBV28; j_call: TRBJ1-5; cdr3_aa: CASRFGYQPQHF; cdr3_nt: TGTGCCAGCAGGTTCGGGTATCAGCCCCAGCATTTT
d_call: TRBD1; clone_size: .; v_call: TRBV5-6; j_call: TRBJ2-4; cdr3_aa: CASSLGGTGGRGIQYF; cdr3_nt: TGTGCCAGCAGCTTGGGGGGGACAGGTGGTAGGGGCATTCAGTACTTC
d_call: .; clone_size: once; v_call: TRBV10-1; j_call: TRBJ2-7; cdr3_aa: CASSEGSSYVEYF; cdr3_nt: TGCGCCAGCAGTGAAGGGTCTTCCTACGTGGAATACTTC
d_call: .; clone_size: .; v_call: TRBV2; j_call: TRBJ2-5; cdr3_aa: CSSNEVETQYF; cdr3_nt: TGTTCCAGCAATGAGGTAGAGACCCAGTACTTC
d_call: TRBD1; clone_size: many; v_call: TRBV6-9; j_call: TRBJ2-5; cdr3_aa: CASSFDRGASTRETQYF; cdr3_nt: TGTGCCAGCAGTTTCGACAGGGGAGCCTCGACCCGAGAGACCCAGTACTTC
d_call: TRBD1; clone_size: many; v_call: TRBV6-1; j_call: TRBJ1-5; cdr3_aa: CASSDMGRGPPQHF; cdr3_nt: TGTGCCAGCAGTGACATGGGCAGGGGGCCGCCCCAGCATTTT
d_call: .; clone_size: .; v_call: TRBV4-1; j_call: TRBJ2-7; cdr3_aa: CASSQDSGGSYYEECF; cdr3_nt: TGCGCCAGCAGCCAAGATTCCGGGGGCAGCTACTACGAGGAGTGCTTC
d_call: TRBD2; clone_size: many; v_call: TRBV6-2/TRBV6-3; j_call: TRBJ2-1; cdr3_aa: CASSYWGGTVNEQFF; cdr3_nt: TGTGCCAGCAGTTACTGGGGGGGGACGGTGAATGAGCAGTTCTTC
d_call: TRBD2; clone_size: .; v_call: TRBV29-1; j_call: TRBJ2-5; cdr3_aa: CSVDGLAASFPETQYF; cdr3_nt: TGCAGCGTCGACGGACTAGCGGCCTCGTTCCCAGAGACCCAGTACTTC
d_call: .; clone_size: .; v_call: TRBV5-1; j_call: TRBJ2-1; cdr3_aa: CASSRDRENYIEQFF; cdr3_nt: TGCGCCAGCAGCAGAGACCGAGAGAACTACATTGAGCAGTTCTTC
d_call: .; clone_size: .; v_call: TRBV11-1; j_call: TRBJ1-1; cdr3_aa: CASSPGTWDEASF; cdr3_nt: TGTGCTAGCAGCCCCGGGACATGGGATGAAGCTTCCTTT
d_call: TRBD1; clone_size: few; v_call: TRBV5-4; j_call: TRBJ2-6; cdr3_aa: CVSSGGQGQFSGANVLTF; cdr3_nt: TGTGTCAGCAGCGGCGGACAGGGGCAATTCTCTGGGGCCAACGTCCTGACTTTC
d_call: TRBD1; clone_size: .; v_call: TRBV20-1; j_call: TRBJ2-2; cdr3_aa: CSARGGEGADGEPFF; cdr3_nt: TGCAGTGCTAGAGGTGGTGAGGGGGCGGACGGGGAGCCGTTTTTT
d_call: TRBD1; clone_size: many; v_call: TRBV6-6; j_call: TRBJ2-3; cdr3_aa: CASSSPGQGRDTQYF; cdr3_nt: TGTGCCAGCAGTAGCCCGGGACAGGGAAGAGATACGCAGTATTTT
d_call: .; clone_size: many; v_call: TRBV13; j_call: TRBJ2-7; cdr3_aa: CASSLRGWHEQYF; cdr3_nt: TGTGCCAGCAGCTTACGCGGCTGGCACGAGCAGTACTTC
d_call: .; clone_size: many; v_call: TRBV6-5; j_call: TRBJ2-1; cdr3_aa: CASSSGPNNEQFF; cdr3_nt: TGTGCCAGCAGTTCCGGACCGAACAATGAGCAGTTCTTC